The clone carrying this T cell receptor beta chain was seen a few times. What it recognizes is unknown. Regarding treatment: approximately 10-day PBMC culture with coronavirus spike peptide pools or control peptides (ViraFEST assay). At both days 3 and 7, half the medium was replaced with fresh IL-2 medium. Negative selection separated CD4+ T cells from roughly 10-day cultures. Trimming took off 7 bases at V and 5 bases at J, with 11 bases between the two ends. Germline assignment: CDR1 SGHAT and CDR2 FQNNGV. There are 12 residues in the CDR3. Sequence data for DNA of cultured CD4+ T cells were generated by the Oncomine TCR Beta short-read assay. TCRdb re-analysed the PCR reads in MiXCR, keeping a single row per CDR3 protein. Among 20,000 to 30,000 distinct CDR3 sequences listed, around half were seen once. The data were obtained in a study of vaccination and CD4 T cells after COVID-19. Across the whole study: Samples after vaccination came a median 72 days past dose two, ranging 14 to 241.

Findings of the study overall: Spike mono-reactivity held for 304 of 307 vaccine-specific clones in convalescent patients.

The V call is TRBV11-2, the J call TRBJ1-1; no clear D. The specimen was CD4+ T cells from blood, cultured in vitro, collected before SARS-CoV-2 vaccination. This receptor was taken from a human donor who received a COVID-19 vaccine. The CDR3 reads CASIGYGTEAFF. DNA for the CDR3: TGTGCCAGCATTGGGTACGGGACTGAAGCTTTCTTT.